These 19 T cell receptor beta chains were sequenced from one sample in a study of cytomegalovirus exposure and HLA in healthy donors. PCR was performed using 60 Vbeta and 13 Jbeta primers. Sequencing was performed with immunoSEQ multiplex PCR; in TCRdb, only in-frame clones are kept and a portion is missing. The data show about 120,000 clones, with 82% seen just once and around 2.6% held by the top ten. The sequencing sample was made of PBMCs. The receptors stem from a woman younger than 30 in good health and CMV-seronegative.

This clone was counted once. The chain couples TRBV6-1 to TRBJ2-5, with TRBD2 identical over 14 bases. The junction had 7 bases not matched to a gene; V was cut back by 8 bases and J by 5 bases. The CDR3 spans 15 residues. The germline gives CDR1 MNHNS, CDR2 SASEGT. The CDR3 is CASRATSGRAETQYF. Written as DNA, the CDR3 is TGTGCCAGCCGGGCGACTAGCGGGAGGGCCGAGACCCAGTACTTC.

The chain combines TRBV25-1 with TRBJ1-1, with TRBD1 identical over 8 bases. V lost 0 bases to trimming and J lost 7 bases; unmatched junction nucleotides: 7. The germline V gene has CDR1 MGHDK and CDR2 SYGVNS. The CDR3 loop spans 15 amino acids. This CDR3 reads CASSEYVTGVLEAFF. The CDR3 DNA follows: TGTGCCAGCAGTGAATATGTGACAGGGGTACTTGAAGCTTTCTTT.

The chain couples TRBV4-2 to TRBJ1-3; no clear D gene. CDR1 LGHNA and CDR2 YNFKEQ come from the germline V gene. This CDR3 comprises 16 residues. V was pared by 0 bases and J by 2 bases, with 11 bases between. The CDR3 sequence: CASSQEVAEAGNTIYF. CDR3 in DNA: TGTGCCAGCAGCCAAGAGGTCGCAGAGGCTGGAAACACCATATATTTT.

This clone was recorded only once. The chain links TRBV7-9 to TRBJ2-1, with 13 bases that match TRBD2. This CDR3 region has 16 residues. The V gene end was trimmed by 5 bases and the J gene end by 7 bases; junction bases not matched to a gene: 8. CDR1 is SEHNR, CDR2 FQNEAQ, per germline (reference sequence). The CDR3 region is CASSRTSGRAGNEQFF. The CDR3 region has the DNA TGTGCCAGCAGCCGAACTAGCGGGAGGGCCGGGAATGAGCAGTTCTTC.

The chain joins TRBV10-3 to TRBJ2-1; 7 bases align to TRBD1. Trimming cost V 8 bases and J 7 bases; bases outside gene matches: 8. The CDR3 is 13 residues long. Germline V lookup: CDR1 ENHRY, CDR2 SYGVKD. CDR3 residues: CAIGTGVRNEQFF. The CDR3 region has the DNA TGTGCCATCGGAACAGGGGTAAGGAATGAGCAGTTCTTC.

This clone appeared a few times. The chain combines TRBV11-3 with TRBJ2-6; no clear D. V was pared by 1 base and J by 2 bases, with 9 bases between. The CDR3 is made up of 16 amino acids. Germline CDR1 and CDR2: SGHNT and YENEEA. CDR3 sequence: CASSLVAATGANVLTF. Written as DNA, the CDR3 is TGTGCCAGCAGCTTAGTTGCTGCTACTGGGGCCAACGTCCTGACTTTC.

V gene TRBV2 combines with J gene TRBJ2-7; 13 bases line up with TRBD2. V trimming: 0 bases; J trimming: 0 bases; junction bases outside the gene matches: 5. This CDR3 is built from 18 residues. CDR1 is SNHLY, CDR2 FYNNEI, per germline. As DNA, the CDR3 is TGTGCCAGCAGTGAAGCGCATCGGACTAGCGGGAGCTCCTACGAGCAGTACTTC. Protein product: CASSEAHRTSGSSYEQYF.

The V gene is TRBV27, the J gene TRBJ1-2, with D possibly TRBD1 on 5 matching bases. V dropped 2 bases and J dropped 0 bases, with 16 bases sitting between them. Germline V gene data show CDR1 as MNHEY and CDR2 as SMNVEV (reference sequence). The CDR3 covers 17 residues. The CDR3 is CASSLNRRTRANYGYTF. In nucleotides, the CDR3 is TGTGCCAGCAGTTTAAACCGCCGGACAAGGGCTAACTATGGCTACACCTTC.

The chain recombines TRBV28 with TRBJ2-7; D unresolved. CDR3 size: 11 residues. Germline V gene sequence: CDR1 MDHEN, CDR2 SYDVKM. Between the trimmed V and J ends, which lost 6 bases and 3 bases, there was a span of 6 bases. The CDR3 coding sequence is TGTGCCAGCAGCACCAACTACGAGCAGTACGTC. The encoded protein is CASSTNYEQYV.

This clone was counted between two and nine times. The junction departs from the called germline gene at one end, perhaps through a read error. The J gene is TRBJ2-1, the V gene TRBV10-1; TRBD2 agrees at 8 bases. CDR3 length: 14 residues. The V gene's germline CDR1 is WNHNN and CDR2 SYGVQD (reference sequence). CDR3 residues: CATSRGGIYNEQFF. The CDR3 DNA is TGCGCCACCAGTCGGGGGGGGATATACAATGAGCAGTTCTTC.

This rearrangement joins TRBV5-1 to TRBJ2-1; D remains ambiguous. Germline CDR1 reads SGHRS; CDR2 reads YFSETQ. The CDR3 runs 13 residues. The V and J ends lost 2 bases and 14 bases respectively, with 17 bases between them. CDR3 region: CASSLGGVKIEFF. The CDR3 DNA is TGCGCCAGCAGCTTAGGCGGTGTGAAGATCGAGTTCTTC.

This sequence joins TRBV7-2 and TRBJ1-4, with D possibly being TRBD1 (5 bases). Germline CDR1 SGHTA, CDR2 FQGNSA. CDR3 length: 15 residues. Trimming pared 5 bases from V and 7 bases from J, leaving 17 bases between. The CDR3 is CASSERWGVGEKLFF. The CDR3 DNA follows: TGTGCCAGCAGCGAAAGGTGGGGGGTTGGTGAAAAACTGTTTTTT.

The chain is built from TRBV29-1 and TRBJ1-1; no clear D. Germline V lookup: CDR1 SQVTM, CDR2 ANQGSEA. Deletions cut 7 bases from V and 7 bases from J, with 10 bases between. The CDR3 totals 10 residues. The CDR3 coding sequence is TGCAGCGGTGGCTCAGGTGAAGCTTTCTTT. Amino acids: CSGGSGEAFF.

The chain recombines TRBV28 with TRBJ1-3; 8 bases align to TRBD1. The CDR3 is made up of 16 amino acids. V was pared by 4 bases and J by 8 bases, with 13 bases of the junction left unmatched. Germline V gives CDR1 MDHEN, CDR2 SYDVKM. This CDR3 reads CASSSPTTGVRDTIYF. CDR3 DNA: TGTGCCAGCAGTTCTCCAACGACAGGGGTCCGAGACACCATATATTTT.

V usage is TRBV30 and J usage is TRBJ2-5; D gene uncertain. The V gene lost 4 bases and the J gene lost 4 bases, with 16 bases spanning the gap. The CDR3 spans 14 residues. Germline CDR1 reads GTSNPN; CDR2 reads SVGIG (reference sequence). The CDR3 loop is CAWKKIGEVETQYF. The CDR3 region has the DNA TGTGCCTGGAAAAAAATAGGAGAGGTAGAGACCCAGTACTTC.

V and J are TRBV11-2 and TRBJ1-6, with 9 bases identical to TRBD1. J lost 14 bases, V lost 3 bases, and 8 bases had no gene match. Germline CDR1 reads SGHAT; CDR2 reads FQNNGV. The CDR3 has 14 residues. The CDR3 loop is CASSFPGQGVSLHF. The CDR3 DNA follows: TGTGCCAGCAGCTTTCCGGGACAGGGAGTTTCCCTCCACTTT.

V usage is TRBV5-1 and J usage is TRBJ2-3, with 10 bases identical to TRBD2. The CDR3 runs to 15 residues. CDR1 is SGHRS and CDR2 is YFSETQ in the germline V gene. With V trimmed by 4 bases and J by 1 base, 3 bases remained unmatched. DNA of the CDR3: TGCGCCAGCAGCAGCGGGGGGGACCGCACAGATACGCAGTATTTT. Translated: CASSSGGDRTDTQYF.

Only a few counts were recorded for this clone. The genes are TRBV5-4 and TRBJ2-1, with D hard to call. The CDR3 sequence is 11 residues long. V was trimmed by 6 bases and J by 4 bases, leaving 5 bases between them. CDR1 is SGHNT, CDR2 YYREEE, per germline (reference sequence). This chain's CDR3 is CASNSYNEQFF. CDR3 DNA sequence: TGTGCCAGCAACTCATACAATGAGCAGTTCTTC.

This chain uses TRBV29-1 with TRBJ2-5, with D tentatively TRBD2 (6 bases). Germline values: CDR1 SQVTM, CDR2 ANQGSEA. V shed 1 base and J shed 6 bases, with 15 bases lying between them. The CDR3 consists of 14 residues. CDR3: CSVEGRERVKTQYF. CDR3 coding DNA: TGCAGCGTTGAAGGTCGGGAGAGGGTAAAGACCCAGTACTTC.